The clone carrying this T cell receptor (beta chain) occurred many times. RNA transcripts yielded amplified TCR beta CDR3 regions. A first-round RT-PCR of the TCR CDR3 used the HTBI primer set. TCRdb processed the multiplex PCR reads anew with MiXCR; each CDR3 protein has one entry. This table holds about 480,000 distinct CDR3 sequences, approximately 14% found once. The data stem from a study of T cells in Graves' hyperthyroidism and ophthalmopathy. Germline values: CDR1 GTSNPN, CDR2 SVGIG (reference sequence). CDR3 length: 14 residues. V dropped 4 bases and J dropped 4; count of bases not matched to a gene: 6. Stable disease denoted Graves' hyperthyroidism without ophthalmopathy progression within 18 months.

The sequence was obtained from a woman in her late teens or twenties with Graves' hyperthyroidism. V gene TRBV30 combines with J gene TRBJ1-2, with TRBD1 matching over 10 bases. Sample: blood. The CDR3 sequence is CAWNLGQGTYGYTF. The CDR3, as DNA: TGTGCCTGGAATTTGGGACAGGGGACCTATGGCTACACCTTC.